The 31 T cell receptor beta chains in this list originate from one sample, sequenced in a study of cytomegalovirus exposure and HLA in healthy donors. The primer mix had 60 Vbeta and 13 Jbeta primers. Clones were sequenced by immunoSEQ multiplex PCR, and TCRdb holds only the in-frame ones, with some missing. The data contain some 150,000 clones, over 60% of them singletons. The sequenced sample was PBMCs. Receptors originate from a female donor in good health and CMV-seronegative.

This clone appeared a single time. The rearrangement joins TRBV10-3 to TRBJ2-1, with 8 positions matching TRBD1. Unmatched junction bases numbered 14, after V lost 8 bases and J lost 5 bases. Germline assignment: CDR1 ENHRY and CDR2 SYGVKD. The CDR3 runs to 16 residues. The CDR3 sequence: CAIFDREQGGNNEQFF. For the CDR3, the DNA is TGTGCCATCTTTGACCGGGAACAGGGGGGAAACAATGAGCAGTTCTTC.

The chain uses TRBV6-5 and TRBJ2-1; 7 bases are shared with TRBD1. The germline CDR1 and CDR2 sequences are MNHEY and SVGAGI. This CDR3 comprises 12 residues. Trimming at V came to 5 bases and at J to 7 bases, leaving 2 bases not matched to a gene. CDR3 protein: CASSNRGNEQFF. CDR3 coding DNA: TGTGCCAGCAGTAACAGGGGAAATGAGCAGTTCTTC.

This clone has more than one count but fewer than ten. The V and J genes are TRBV12-5 and TRBJ2-7; the D gene is possibly TRBD2 (6 bases). V was trimmed by 5 bases and J by 3 bases, leaving 14 bases between them. CDR1 and CDR2 from the germline V gene are LGHNT and FRNRAP. This CDR3 region has 14 residues. The CDR3 nucleotides read TGTGCTAGTGGTCTAGGAACTAGCCGCTACGAGCAGTACTTC. Translation: CASGLGTSRYEQYF. Variable domain in full (rest from reference TRBV12-5 and TRBJ2-7): DARVTQTPRHKVTEMGQEVTMRCQPILGHNTVFWYRQTMMQGLELLAYFRNRAPLDDSGMPKDRFSAEMPDATLATLKIQPSEPRDSAVYFCASGLGTSRYEQYFGPGTRLTVT.

This sequence joins TRBV27 and TRBJ2-2; no firm D call. CDR3 length: 17 amino acids. Germline V CDR1 and CDR2: MNHEY, SMNVEV (reference sequence). V gave up 0 bases and J gave up 2 bases, with 13 bases separating them. The CDR3 loop is CASSLSKLAANTGELFF. In nucleotides, the CDR3 is TGTGCCAGCAGTTTATCGAAGTTGGCGGCCAACACCGGGGAGCTGTTTTTT.

DNA for the CDR3: TGTGCCAGCAGCTTAGCACAGGGGGCAGGCTCTGGGGCCAACGTCCTGACTTTC. Amino acid sequence: CASSLAQGAGSGANVLTF. The chain uses TRBV7-9 and TRBJ2-6, with 9 nucleotides matching TRBD1. J was trimmed by 0 bases and V by 0 bases; bases with no gene match: 3. CDR3 size: 18 residues. The V gene's germline CDR1 is SEHNR and CDR2 FQNEAQ (reference sequence).

The chain combines TRBV28 with TRBJ2-7; TRBD1 agrees at 12 bases. Per the germline V gene, CDR1 is MDHEN and CDR2 is SYDVKM. Trimming removed 6 bases from V and 7 bases from J; junction bases left unmatched: 7. This CDR3 has 14 residues. CDR3 DNA: TGTGCCAGCAGCACCGGGACAGGGGGCCGTGAGCAGTACTTC. Residues: CASSTGTGGREQYF.

This chain links TRBV5-4 with TRBJ2-6, with 8 bases aligning to TRBD1. CDR3 length: 16 amino acids. The J segment lost 2 bases and the V segment lost 0 bases, leaving 1 base of the junction unmatched. Germline lookup yields CDR1 SGHNT and CDR2 YYREEE (reference sequence). CDR3 sequence: CASSLEDRAGANVLTF. The CDR3 DNA sequence: TGTGCCAGCAGCTTGGAGGACAGGGCTGGGGCCAACGTCCTGACTTTC.

The chain is built from TRBV19 and TRBJ2-1; weak D call: TRBD1 (5 bases). CDR1 is LNHDA and CDR2 is SQIVND in the germline V gene (reference sequence). This CDR3 spans 14 amino acids. Trimming removed 3 bases from V and 6 bases from J, with 12 bases in between. Written as DNA, the CDR3 is TGTGCCAGTAGTATTGGCAGGGCGGCCAATGAGCAGTTCTTC. Amino acids: CASSIGRAANEQFF.

V and J are TRBV27 and TRBJ2-3; no clear D. The V end lost 3 bases, the J end lost 2 bases, and 9 bases lay between the germline ends. The CDR3 extends over 14 amino acids. CDR1 is MNHEY and CDR2 is SMNVEV in the germline V gene (reference sequence). CDR3 in amino acids: CASSLVIHTDTQYF. The CDR3 DNA follows: TGTGCCAGCAGTTTGGTGATACACACAGATACGCAGTATTTT.

This clone was seen a few times. The chain joins TRBV10-2 to TRBJ2-7; TRBD2 matches 11 bases. There are 15 residues in the CDR3. With 7 bases clipped from V and 1 base from J, the junction kept 6 bases outside the gene matches. The V gene's germline CDR1 is WSHSY and CDR2 SAAADI. For the CDR3, the DNA is TGCGCCAGCACCCGGCTAGCGGGAGGTTCCTACGAGCAGTACTTC. Protein sequence: CASTRLAGGSYEQYF.

The chain carries TRBV4-2 and TRBJ2-7; D may be TRBD1 (6 bases). Deletions cut 1 base from V and 5 bases from J, with 15 bases between. Germline loops: CDR1 LGHNA, CDR2 YNFKEQ. This CDR3 spans 15 amino acids. The CDR3 DNA reads as TGTGCCAGCAGCCAAGTGGGGGCAGGGATCCACGAGCAGTACTTC. Encoded protein: CASSQVGAGIHEQYF.

V and J are TRBV9 and TRBJ1-2; D call uncertain. There are 14 residues in the CDR3. CDR1 is SGDLS, CDR2 YYNGEE, per germline. V was pared by 3 bases and J by 5 bases, with 14 bases between. The CDR3 spells CASSASTRKYGYTF. CDR3 sequence (DNA): TGTGCCAGCAGCGCCTCCACTCGTAAATATGGCTACACCTTC.

The chain links TRBV5-1 to TRBJ1-2; D gene unclear. V was trimmed by 5 bases and J by 8 bases, leaving 10 bases between them. The germline V gene has CDR1 SGHRS and CDR2 YFSETQ. CDR3 length equals 11 residues. The CDR3 is CASRREYGYTF. The CDR3 region has the DNA TGCGCCAGCAGACGGGAGTACGGCTACACCTTC.

Regarding this clone: Additional DNA sequences in this sample encode the identical CDR3. This chain connects TRBV7-3 to TRBJ2-5, with 8 bases identical to TRBD2. The J segment lost 7 bases and the V segment lost 5 bases, leaving 6 bases of the junction unmatched. Per germline, CDR1 SGHTA and CDR2 FQGTGA. This CDR3 has 13 amino acids. The CDR3 DNA reads as TGTGCCAGCAGCACGGGGGGGCCGGGGACCCAGTACTTC. This encodes CASSTGGPGTQYF.

This clone was seen more than once but under ten times. The rearrangement links TRBV30 to TRBJ2-3; the match to TRBD2 covers 14 bases. This CDR3 has 17 residues. Germline CDR1 is GTSNPN and CDR2 is SVGIG (reference sequence). V trimming: 0 bases; J trimming: 1 base; junction bases outside the gene matches: 3. CDR3 residues: CAWSVGLAGDGTDTQYF. The CDR3 DNA sequence: TGTGCCTGGAGTGTGGGACTAGCGGGAGATGGCACAGATACGCAGTATTTT.

The V call is TRBV11-2, the J call TRBJ2-2, with D unresolved. This CDR3 region has 16 residues. Germline-derived CDR1 and CDR2 are SGHAT and FQNNGV. With 5 bases removed from V and 6 bases from J, the gap between germline ends came to 19 bases. DNA of the CDR3: TGTGCCAGCAGCCCTAATCTGTCCTTTTTCGCCGGGGAGCTGTTTTTT. Translated, it gives CASSPNLSFFAGELFF.

This clone was counted only a few times. The chain carries TRBV7-3 and TRBJ2-1, with 12 bases that match TRBD2. Germline V gene data show CDR1 as SGHTA and CDR2 as FQGTGA. The CDR3 covers 18 residues. The V and J ends lost 5 bases and 0 bases, in that order; junction bases with no gene match: 8. CDR3: CASSHGLAGGSSYNEQFF. The CDR3 DNA is TGTGCCAGCAGCCACGGGCTAGCGGGGGGGAGCTCCTACAATGAGCAGTTCTTC. The full variable domain, in which reference TRBV7-3 and TRBJ2-1 provide the parts outside the CDR3, is GAGVSQTPSNKVTEKGKYVELRCDPISGHTALYWYRQSLGQGPEFLIYFQGTGAADDSGLPNDRFFAVRPEGSVSTLKIQRTERGDSAVYLCASSHGLAGGSSYNEQFFGPGTRLTVL.

This sequence joins TRBV5-6 and TRBJ2-2; 7 positions match TRBD2. CDR3 length equals 19 residues. From germline, CDR1 is SGHDT and CDR2 YYEEEE. J gave up 4 bases and V 4 bases, and 19 bases lay outside the gene matches. The CDR3 bases are TGTGCCAGCAGCCCAACACTCGTCGTGCGGGAGTTGAGCACCGGGGAGCTGTTTTTT. It codes for CASSPTLVVRELSTGELFF.

This clone was counted once. The chain recombines TRBV7-2 with TRBJ2-1; TRBD1 matches at 10 bases. This CDR3 contains 15 residues. The germline V gene has CDR1 SGHTA and CDR2 FQGNSA. V shed 5 bases and J 6 bases; nucleotides not matched to a gene: 7. CDR3 residues: CASSPRDRGGNEQFF. In nucleotides, the CDR3 is TGTGCCAGCAGCCCCCGGGACAGGGGTGGCAATGAGCAGTTCTTC.

The chain combines TRBV5-1 with TRBJ2-7; 8 bases line up with TRBD1. The CDR3 length is 15 residues. CDR1 and CDR2 from the germline V gene are SGHRS and YFSETQ. Germline trimming cut 4 bases from V and 4 bases from J; bases unmatched to any gene: 10. The CDR3 protein is CASSLDRDPWYEQYF. Here the CDR3 DNA reads TGCGCCAGCAGCCTGGACAGGGACCCCTGGTACGAGCAGTACTTC.

The V gene is TRBV6-1, the J gene TRBJ1-5; 7 bases agree with TRBD1. This CDR3 contains 13 residues. CDR1 and CDR2 from the germline V gene are MNHNS and SASEGT. Trimming removed 7 bases from V and 4 bases from J; junction bases left unmatched: 4. CDR3 sequence: CASIPTGNQPQHF. The CDR3 region has the DNA TGTGCCAGCATCCCGACAGGGAATCAGCCCCAGCATTTT.

The chain joins TRBV19 to TRBJ1-1; possibly TRBD1 for D (5 bases). Germline CDR1 and CDR2: LNHDA and SQIVND (reference sequence). The CDR3 has 12 amino acids. V gave up 6 bases and J gave up 6 bases, with 11 bases separating them. CDR3 nucleotide sequence: TGTGCCAGTAGCCAAAGACAGTCTGAAGCTTTCTTT. This codes for CASSQRQSEAFF.

This rearrangement joins TRBV9 to TRBJ2-1; tentative D call: TRBD2 (7 bases). Germline lookup yields CDR1 SGDLS and CDR2 YYNGEE. Trimming cost V 6 bases and J 9 bases, with 22 bases left between them. This CDR3 region has 15 residues. The CDR3 DNA reads TGTGCCAGCACCGATAAGGGGGGGGTGGAGGGTGAGCAGTTCTTC. The encoded protein is CASTDKGGVEGEQFF. Full variable domain (remainder filled in from reference TRBV9 and TRBJ2-1): DSGVTQTPKHLITATGQRVTLRCSPRSGDLSVYWYQQSLDQGLQFLIQYYNGEERAKGNILERFSAQQFPDLHSELNLSSLELGDSALYFCASTDKGGVEGEQFFGPGTRLTVL.

This chain uses TRBV27 with TRBJ1-1, with TRBD1 matching 7 bases. There are 16 residues in the CDR3. In germline, CDR1 is MNHEY, CDR2 SMNVEV (reference sequence). Trimming removed 0 bases from V and 6 bases from J; junction bases left unmatched: 10. The CDR3 is CASSLSPSGQNSEAFF. CDR3 in DNA: TGTGCCAGCAGTTTATCCCCATCGGGACAGAATTCTGAAGCTTTCTTT.

J is TRBJ1-6 and V is TRBV5-1; tentatively, D is TRBD1 (6 bases). Germline-derived CDR1 and CDR2 are SGHRS and YFSETQ. This CDR3 is 14 amino acids long. Trimming cost V 2 bases and J 7 bases, with 10 bases left between them. CDR3 sequence reads: CASSFKGENSPLHF. The CDR3 DNA is TGCGCCAGCAGCTTCAAGGGGGAAAATTCACCCCTCCACTTT.

This clone occurred once. The chain has TRBV7-6 and TRBJ1-5; D is possibly TRBD1 (5 bases). CDR1 is SGHVS and CDR2 is FNYEAQ in the germline V gene. The CDR3 length is 15 residues. Trimming took 8 bases from V and 5 from J, leaving 19 bases between them. This CDR3 reads CASSVGAGDHQPQHF. The CDR3 bases are TGTGCCAGCTCGGTGGGTGCGGGGGACCATCAGCCCCAGCATTTT. Based on the CDR3 plus reference TRBV7-6 and TRBJ1-5, the full variable domain is GAGVSQSPRYKVTKRGQDVALRCDPISGHVSLYWYRQALGQGPEFLTYFNYEAQQDKSGLPNDRFSAERPEGSISTLTIQRTEQRDSAMYRCASSVGAGDHQPQHFGDGTRLSIL.

This chain connects TRBV4-1 to TRBJ1-1, with 9 bases lining up with TRBD1. This CDR3 region has 16 residues. V shed 1 base, J shed 3 bases, and the junction held 6 bases outside the gene matches. In germline, CDR1 is MGHRA, CDR2 YSYEKL. DNA of the CDR3: TGCGCCAGCAGCCAAGGCTCCGGGACAGGGTACACTGAAGCTTTCTTT. Amino acids: CASSQGSGTGYTEAFF.

This clone was seen once. This rearrangement joins TRBV19 to TRBJ1-1; TRBD1 is a possible D gene (5 bases). With 6 bases removed from V and 3 bases from J, the gap between germline ends came to 11 bases. The germline V gene has CDR1 LNHDA and CDR2 SQIVND (reference sequence). CDR3 length: 13 residues. The CDR3 is CASSPGGYTEAFF. In nucleotides, the CDR3 is TGTGCCAGTAGCCCCGGGGGGTACACTGAAGCTTTCTTT.

The chain uses TRBV7-9 and TRBJ2-2; perhaps TRBD1 as D (6 bases). V gave up 4 bases and J gave up 3 bases, with 9 bases separating them. Germline V gene data show CDR1 as SEHNR and CDR2 as FQNEAQ (reference sequence). This CDR3 comprises 14 residues. The CDR3 sequence is CASSSTGDTGELFF. The CDR3 DNA reads as TGTGCCAGCAGCTCGACAGGAGACACCGGGGAGCTGTTTTTT.

The rearrangement links TRBV27 to TRBJ2-7; TRBD2 agrees at 7 bases. The CDR3 contains 14 residues. The J segment lost 3 bases and the V segment lost 7 bases, leaving 9 bases of the junction unmatched. Looked up from germline, CDR1 is MNHEY and CDR2 is SMNVEV (reference sequence). The CDR3 DNA reads TGTGCCAGCACCATCTCACGGGGGGTCTACGAGCAGTACTTC. Translation gives CASTISRGVYEQYF.

V and J are TRBV29-1 and TRBJ2-5; 9 nucleotides align to TRBD1. The CDR3 spans 14 residues. The V gene end was trimmed by 6 bases and the J gene end by 5 bases; junction bases not matched to a gene: 10. CDR1 and CDR2 (germline): SQVTM, ANQGSEA. The CDR3 here is CSVKMTGGGETQYF. The DNA for the CDR3 is TGCAGCGTGAAAATGACAGGGGGAGGGGAGACCCAGTACTTC.